The TCR beta chain under discussion was sequenced for a study of blood T cell repertoires in COVID-19. Repertoires were generated with immunoSEQ multiplex PCR, while TCRdb's copy carries only in-frame clones and drops some. In the table there are roughly 70,000 clones, 73% of which are singletons. The source material was peripheral blood. This clonotype was obtained from a man in his sixties with acute or convalescent COVID-19.

The CDR3 coding sequence is TGCGCCAGCAGCCGCGGGCAGGGGTCAATTAATGAAAAACTGTTTTTT. Amino acid sequence: CASSRGQGSINEKLFF. The rearrangement joins TRBV5-1 to TRBJ1-4, with D perhaps matching TRBD1 (6 bases). Germline assignment: CDR1 SGHRS and CDR2 YFSETQ. The CDR3 is 16 residues long. Trimming removed 4 bases from V and 4 bases from J, with 17 bases in between.